The 17 T cell receptor beta chains presented below share a single source sample, sequenced in a study of blood T cells in healthy people across ages. Primers used in a second PCR of roughly 6 to 12 cycles were a sample-barcoded 5' primer and a J-beta primer mix. One entry per CDR3 protein results from TCRdb running MiXCR on the 5' RACE reads. The sample lists 800,000 to 950,000 distinct CDR3 sequences, about 29% occurring once. This sample was also put to use in a study of T cells of mothers and their children.

The sample taken for sequencing was blood. The receptor source for this set is a middle-aged woman in good health.

This clonotype has a handful of counts. The V and J genes are TRBV5-1 and TRBJ2-3; D ambiguous. There are 17 residues in the CDR3. The germline V and J ends were trimmed by 0 bases and 3 bases, with 17 bases remaining between them. Germline assignment: CDR1 SGHRS and CDR2 YFSETQ. The CDR3 protein is CASSLAKWERGTDTQYF. The CDR3, as DNA: TGCGCCAGCAGCTTGGCCAAGTGGGAAAGAGGAACAGATACGCAGTATTTT.

This chain connects TRBV5-1 to TRBJ2-1, with D possibly being TRBD2 (6 bases). The V and J ends lost 3 bases and 7 bases respectively, with 26 bases between them. This CDR3 contains 18 residues. The germline V gene encodes CDR1 SGHRS and CDR2 YFSETQ. CDR3 amino acids: CASSSERETRLIGNEQFF. In nucleotides, the CDR3 is TGCGCCAGCAGCTCGGAGAGGGAGACTAGGCTCATCGGGAATGAGCAGTTCTTC. Filled out from reference TRBV5-1 and TRBJ2-1, the complete variable domain reads KAGVTQTPRYLIKTRGQQVTLSCSPISGHRSVSWYQQTPGQGLQFLFEYFSETQRNKGNFPGRFSGRQFSNSRSEMNVSTLELGDSALYLCASSSERETRLIGNEQFFGPGTRLTVL.

In the case of this clonotype: A much larger clone is a single base away; this may be a read error. This chain joins TRBV28 and TRBJ2-1; D is uncertain. The J call may not be correct, given that the DNA end is closer to TRBJ2-7. The germline V gene encodes CDR1 MDHEN and CDR2 SYDVKM. The CDR3 contains 15 residues. The DNA for the CDR3 is TGTGCCAGCCTTCCGTTTCGAGACGTGTACAATGAGCAGTACTTC. This sequence encodes CASLPFRDVYNEQYF.

About this clonotype itself: One end of the junction does not line up with germline, which may come from a read error. The chain is built from TRBV29-1 and TRBJ1-5; 7 positions agree with TRBD1. From germline, CDR1 is SQVTM and CDR2 ANQGSEA. CDR3 length: 13 residues. This chain's CDR3 is CSVGAGGNQSQHF. As DNA, the CDR3 is TGCAGCGTTGGGGCAGGGGGTAATCAGTCCCAGCATTTT.

This clonotype has a count of ten or more. V is TRBV12-3 or TRBV12-4 and J is TRBJ2-7, with 9 bases matching TRBD2. Trimming cost V 1 base and J 3 bases; bases outside gene matches: 4. The CDR3 totals 15 residues. The DNA for the CDR3 is TGTGCCAGCAGTTTAGGACTAGCGGCCAACTACGAGCAGTACTTC. It is translated as CASSLGLAANYEQYF.

This clonotype was recorded only once. The V gene is TRBV9, the J gene TRBJ2-3; 12 bases match TRBD2. Per germline, CDR1 SGDLS and CDR2 YYNGEE. J gave up 2 bases and V 3 bases, and 7 bases lay outside the gene matches. The length of the CDR3 is 17 residues. The CDR3 loop is CASSATWTSGVTDTQYF. For the CDR3, the DNA is TGTGCCAGCAGCGCCACCTGGACTAGCGGGGTCACAGATACGCAGTATTTT.

V gene TRBV19 combines with J gene TRBJ1-3; no reliable D call. There are 14 residues in the CDR3. V lost 4 bases and J 0 bases, leaving 7 bases between the germline ends. Germline CDR1 is LNHDA and CDR2 is SQIVND (reference sequence). The CDR3 coding sequence is TGTGCCAGTAGTAGAGGCAGCTCTGGAAACACCATATATTTT. Protein sequence: CASSRGSSGNTIYF.

The V and J genes are TRBV5-1 and TRBJ1-4; D is possibly TRBD1 (5 bases). CDR1 is SGHRS and CDR2 is YFSETQ in the germline V gene. V lost 4 bases and J 7 bases, leaving 17 bases between the germline ends. This CDR3 region has 15 residues. The CDR3 region is CASSPPPGNGEKLFF. The DNA for the CDR3 is TGCGCCAGCAGCCCACCCCCAGGGAACGGTGAAAAACTGTTTTTT. Full variable domain (remainder filled in from reference TRBV5-1 and TRBJ1-4): KAGVTQTPRYLIKTRGQQVTLSCSPISGHRSVSWYQQTPGQGLQFLFEYFSETQRNKGNFPGRFSGRQFSNSRSEMNVSTLELGDSALYLCASSPPPGNGEKLFFGSGTQLSVL.

The chain recombines TRBV12-3 or TRBV12-4 with TRBJ1-2; a possible D gene is TRBD1 (5 bases). This CDR3 has 13 amino acids. V was cut by 7 bases and J by 1 base, with 10 bases left in between. CDR3 amino acids: CASTGLVNYGYTF. The CDR3 DNA sequence: TGTGCCAGCACGGGGCTCGTTAACTATGGCTACACCTTC.

The table lists this clonotype with many counts. The J gene is TRBJ2-5, the V gene TRBV15, with D perhaps being TRBD1 or TRBD2 (5 bases each). The V end was cut by 0 bases, the J end by 5 bases, with 13 bases between. This CDR3 has 15 residues. The germline V gene has CDR1 LNHNV and CDR2 YYDKDF (reference sequence). The CDR3 DNA is TGTGCCACCAGCAGAGATCGGGGCACCGGGGAGACCCAGTACTTC. It yields the protein CATSRDRGTGETQYF.

A few counts support this clonotype. This chain links TRBV4-2 with TRBJ2-7; TRBD2 agrees at 7 bases. CDR1 LGHNA and CDR2 YNFKEQ come from the germline V gene. This CDR3 spans 16 amino acids. Trimming removed 0 bases from V and 3 bases from J; junction bases left unmatched: 8. The CDR3 protein is CASSQDTQRGRYEQYF. In nucleotides, the CDR3 is TGTGCCAGCAGCCAAGATACGCAGCGGGGTCGCTACGAGCAGTACTTC.

The chain links TRBV27 to TRBJ1-2; 7 nucleotides align to TRBD1. The CDR3 spans 15 residues. Germline V lookup: CDR1 MNHEY, CDR2 SMNVEV (reference sequence). The trim removed 6 bases at V and 3 bases at J, leaving 10 bases unmatched. The CDR3 spells CASRMTGSSYYGYTF. CDR3 bases: TGTGCCAGCAGGATGACAGGGAGCTCCTACTATGGCTACACCTTC.

This clonotype was counted ten times or more. The chain recombines TRBV20-1 with TRBJ2-5; D ambiguous. V was trimmed by 1 base and J by 4 bases, leaving 4 bases between them. CDR1 DFQATT and CDR2 SNEGSKA come from the germline V gene (reference sequence). This CDR3 region has 11 residues. This CDR3 reads CSARGGETQYF. CDR3 bases: TGCAGTGCTAGAGGGGGAGAGACCCAGTACTTC.

The rearrangement uses TRBV7-9 and TRBJ1-1; 7 bases match TRBD1. This CDR3 is 15 amino acids long. The germline CDR1 and CDR2 sequences are SEHNR and FQNEAQ (reference sequence). V was clipped by 2 bases and J by 1 base; unmatched bases: 4. CDR3 DNA sequence: TGTGCCAGCAGCTTACGGGGACAGAAGAACACTGAAGCTTTCTTT. Translating it yields CASSLRGQKNTEAFF.

The table lists this clonotype with many counts. The chain is built from TRBV6-5 and TRBJ1-2; TRBD1 matches at 8 bases. Germline loops: CDR1 MNHEY, CDR2 SVGAGI. J was trimmed by 8 bases and V by 7 bases; bases with no gene match: 12. The CDR3 consists of 14 residues. The CDR3 loop reads CASTTGVVALGYTF. The CDR3 DNA is TGTGCCAGCACGACAGGGGTGGTCGCATTGGGCTACACCTTC.

This clonotype showed up just a few times. This may be a read error: a much more frequent sequence differs by one nucleotide. The rearrangement uses TRBV29-1 and TRBJ2-7, with no clear D. The CDR3 loop spans 14 amino acids. Germline V gene lookup returns CDR1 SQVTM and CDR2 ANQGSEA. The ends were cut back, 3 bases at V and 2 bases at J, with 14 bases in the middle. The CDR3 DNA reads TGCAGCGTTGAGTGGGGTCCACAACCCTACGAGCAGTACTTC. Translating gives CSVEWGPQPYEQYF.

This clonotype was found many times. The chain joins TRBV20-1 to TRBJ2-7; perhaps TRBD1 as D (6 bases). Germline V CDR1 and CDR2: DFQATT, SNEGSKA (reference sequence). The V end lost 5 bases, the J end lost 3 bases, and 17 bases lay between the germline ends. CDR3 size: 14 residues. The CDR3 DNA is TGCAGTGCTGAAGGACGGGACACCTTCTACGAGCAGTACTTC. Translation: CSAEGRDTFYEQYF.